This entry lists 8 T cell receptor beta chains sequenced from one sample in a study of blood T cell repertoires in COVID-19. The repertoire was sequenced with immunoSEQ multiplex PCR; TCRdb's copy has only in-frame clones and lacks some. The table lists 150,000 to 200,000 clones, approximately 80% of them singletons. Sample: PBMCs or T cells enriched from blood (not recorded which). Receptors were obtained from a man aged 65-85 years who had been exposed to COVID-19.

This chain connects TRBV7-8 to TRBJ2-7; 11 bases align to TRBD1. Germline loops: CDR1 SGHVS, CDR2 FQNEAQ. The CDR3 is 14 amino acids. V lost 5 bases to trimming and J lost 6 bases; unmatched junction nucleotides: 6. The CDR3 DNA reads TGTGCCAGCAGCCTAGTGGGGACAGGGGGCGAGCAGTACTTC. This sequence encodes CASSLVGTGGEQYF.

The V call is TRBV9, the J call TRBJ1-2; D gene uncertain. From germline, CDR1 is SGDLS and CDR2 YYNGEE. Trimming removed 4 bases from V and 5 bases from J, with 15 bases in between. The CDR3 consists of 14 residues. CDR3 DNA: TGTGCCAGCAGCCCTTCTATGGGGAGGTATGGCTACACCTTC. Amino acid sequence: CASSPSMGRYGYTF.

The chain is built from TRBV5-1 and TRBJ2-4; 10 nucleotides align to TRBD1. V lost 0 bases, J lost 2 bases, and 5 bases stayed unmatched. Germline V CDR1 and CDR2: SGHRS, YFSETQ. The CDR3 has 17 residues. This CDR3 reads CASSLVPGQGTKNIQYF. CDR3 DNA: TGCGCCAGCAGCTTGGTCCCGGGACAGGGGACCAAAAACATTCAGTACTTC.

The chain employs TRBV19 and TRBJ2-5; TRBD2 matches at 9 bases. CDR1 and CDR2 from the germline V gene are LNHDA and SQIVND (reference sequence). This CDR3 spans 14 amino acids. V was clipped by 2 bases and J by 3 bases; unmatched bases: 1. The chain's CDR3 is CASSIIAGEETQYF. CDR3 bases: TGTGCCAGTAGTATAATAGCGGGGGAAGAGACCCAGTACTTC.

This clone was seen a few times. This sequence joins TRBV12-3 or TRBV12-4 and TRBJ1-2, with unresolved D. The CDR3 totals 12 residues. V lost 2 bases, J lost 14 bases, and 15 bases lay in between. The CDR3 reads CASSLIATRVTF. For the CDR3, the DNA is TGTGCCAGCAGTTTAATTGCAACGAGGGTGACCTTC.

A few counts support this clone. J is TRBJ2-1 and V is TRBV4-3; 12 nucleotides line up with TRBD2. CDR1 and CDR2 from the germline V gene are LGHNA and YSLEER. J gave up 8 bases and V 3 bases, and 11 bases lay outside the gene matches. This CDR3 has 17 amino acids. CDR3 residues: CASSQSQLAGGPDEQFF. The CDR3, as DNA: TGCGCCAGCAGCCAGAGCCAGCTAGCGGGGGGGCCAGATGAGCAGTTCTTC.

This sequence joins TRBV24-1 and TRBJ1-6; D possibly corresponds to TRBD1 (5 bases). Trimming shortened V by 4 bases and J by 10 bases, and 16 bases separated the two germline ends. Per germline, CDR1 KGHDR and CDR2 SFDVKD. The length of the CDR3 is 15 residues. The DNA for the CDR3 is TGTGCCACCAGTGACAATCACAGCACAGGATCACCCCTCCACTTT. It yields the protein CATSDNHSTGSPLHF.

The chain combines TRBV4-1 with TRBJ1-2; D unclear. CDR3 length equals 14 residues. Germline values: CDR1 MGHRA, CDR2 YSYEKL. Between the trimmed V and J ends, which lost 0 bases and 6 bases, there was a span of 11 bases. CDR3 amino acids: CASSQDNWSHGYTF. CDR3 sequence (DNA): TGCGCCAGCAGCCAAGATAACTGGAGCCATGGCTACACCTTC.